This T cell receptor beta chain was sequenced for a study of post-analysis software for immune sequencing data. The overall study: The study covered relapsing-remitting, secondary progressive and progressive-relapsing courses of multiple sclerosis.

This clonotype was detected once. The target antigen is unknown. The study's findings and limits: Controls showed lower frequencies than patients for 4 or 5 TRBV segments, and TRBV5-6, TRBV5-1 and TRBV20-1 were among these. Samples sharing a preparation batch grouped tightly together when assessed by F measure. When compared against controls, multiple sclerosis patients showed significantly lower normalized Chao1 diversity.

Unique molecular identifiers were built into the TCR beta cDNA libraries. Input amounts of 1 to 10 million T cells were used. These gave around 500,000 cDNA molecules, so each molecule approximated one T cell. Using its own MiXCR run on the PCR reads, TCRdb lists one record per CDR3 protein. The profile covers approximately 440,000 distinct CDR3 sequences, with 40% to 55% appearing a single time and 9.5% to 13% taken by the ten largest. The germline V gene has CDR1 SGHVS and CDR2 FQNEAQ. Deletions cut 5 bases from V and 4 bases from J, with 14 bases between. The CDR3 runs 14 residues. This TCR was sampled from a girl aged 10 to 17 with multiple sclerosis. V usage is TRBV7-8 and J usage is TRBJ2-5; D is unclear. The sample comprised blood. The CDR3 is CASSKEVAAETQYF. CDR3 nucleotides: TGTGCCAGCAGCAAAGAGGTAGCTGCAGAGACCCAGTACTTC. Variable domain in full (rest from reference TRBV7-8 and TRBJ2-5): GAGVSQSPRYKVAKRGQDVALRCDPISGHVSLFWYQQALGQGPEFLTYFQNEAQLDKSGLPSDRFFAERPEGSVSTLKIQRTQQEDSAVYLCASSKEVAAETQYFGPGTRLLVL.